A single sample is the source of the 2 T cell receptor beta chains below, sequenced in a study of cytomegalovirus exposure and HLA in healthy donors. Researchers ran the PCR with 60 Vbeta and 13 Jbeta primers. Libraries were prepared by immunoSEQ multiplex PCR; TCRdb keeps only in-frame clonotypes and omits some of them. The sample lists roughly 110,000 clones; 65% to 85% were seen once. The sample consisted of PBMCs. The source is a male donor in good health and CMV-seropositive.

The rearrangement links TRBV11-2 to TRBJ2-7; TRBD1 is a possible D gene (5 bases). The CDR3 spans 14 residues. Trimming left V 0 bases short and J 5 bases short, with 11 bases between. Germline CDR1 is SGHAT and CDR2 is FQNNGV. CDR3 sequence: CASSLEKGRDEQYF. CDR3 coding DNA: TGTGCCAGCAGCTTAGAAAAGGGGCGCGACGAGCAGTACTTC.

CDR3 DNA sequence: TGTGCCAGCAGCTCCTTAGCGGTGGCCACAGATACGCAGTATTTT. Its protein is CASSSLAVATDTQYF. The rearrangement uses TRBV7-8 and TRBJ2-3, with a weak D call TRBD2 (6 bases). The CDR3 has 15 amino acids. CDR1 is SGHVS and CDR2 is FQNEAQ in the germline V gene. With 4 bases removed from V and 2 bases from J, the gap between germline ends came to 13 bases.